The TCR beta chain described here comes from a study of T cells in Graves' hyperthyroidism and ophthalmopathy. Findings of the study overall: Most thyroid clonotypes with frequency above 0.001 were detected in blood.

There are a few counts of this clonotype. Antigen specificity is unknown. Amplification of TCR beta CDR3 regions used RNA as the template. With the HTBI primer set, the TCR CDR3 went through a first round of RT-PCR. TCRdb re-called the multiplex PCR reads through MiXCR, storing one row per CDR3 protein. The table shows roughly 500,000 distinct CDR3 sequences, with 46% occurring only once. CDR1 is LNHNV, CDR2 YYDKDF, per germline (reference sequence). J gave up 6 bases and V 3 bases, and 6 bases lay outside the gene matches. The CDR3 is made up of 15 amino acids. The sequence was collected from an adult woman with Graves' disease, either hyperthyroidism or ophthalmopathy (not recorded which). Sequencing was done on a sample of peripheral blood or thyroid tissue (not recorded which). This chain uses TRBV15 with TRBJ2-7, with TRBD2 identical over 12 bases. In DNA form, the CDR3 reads TGTGCCACCAGCAGGGATACACTAGCGGGAGGCGAGCAGTACTTC. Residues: CATSRDTLAGGEQYF.